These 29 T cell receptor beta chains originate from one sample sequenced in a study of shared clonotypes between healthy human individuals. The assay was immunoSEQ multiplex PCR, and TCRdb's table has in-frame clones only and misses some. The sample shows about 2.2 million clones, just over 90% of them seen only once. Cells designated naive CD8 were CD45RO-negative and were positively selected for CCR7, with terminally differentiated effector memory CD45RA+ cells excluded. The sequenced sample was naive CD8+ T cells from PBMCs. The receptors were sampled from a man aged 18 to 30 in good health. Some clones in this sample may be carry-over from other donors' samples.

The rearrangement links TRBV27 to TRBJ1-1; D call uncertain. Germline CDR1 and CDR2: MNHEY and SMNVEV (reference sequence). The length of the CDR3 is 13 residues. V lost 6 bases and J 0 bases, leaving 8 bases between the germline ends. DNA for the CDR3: TGTGCCAGCAGCCGAATCATGAACACTGAAGCTTTCTTT. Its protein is CASSRIMNTEAFF.

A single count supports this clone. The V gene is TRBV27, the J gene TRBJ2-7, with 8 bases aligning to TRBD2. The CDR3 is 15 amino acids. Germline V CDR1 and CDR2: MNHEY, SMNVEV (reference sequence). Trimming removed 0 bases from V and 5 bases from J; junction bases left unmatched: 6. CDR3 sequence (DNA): TGTGCCAGCAGTTTATCCGGGAGGGCCCCGCACGAGCAGTACTTC. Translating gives CASSLSGRAPHEQYF.

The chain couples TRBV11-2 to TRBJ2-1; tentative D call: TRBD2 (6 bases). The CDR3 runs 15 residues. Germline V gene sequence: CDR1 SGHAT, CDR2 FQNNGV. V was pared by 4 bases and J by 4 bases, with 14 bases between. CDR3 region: CASSSKRARYNEQFF. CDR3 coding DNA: TGTGCCAGCAGCTCAAAGCGGGCAAGATACAATGAGCAGTTCTTC. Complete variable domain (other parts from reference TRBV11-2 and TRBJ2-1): EAGVAQSPRYKIIEKRQSVAFWCNPISGHATLYWYQQILGQGPKLLIQFQNNGVVDDSQLPKDRFSAERLKGVDSTLKIQPAKLEDSAVYLCASSSKRARYNEQFFGPGTRLTVL.

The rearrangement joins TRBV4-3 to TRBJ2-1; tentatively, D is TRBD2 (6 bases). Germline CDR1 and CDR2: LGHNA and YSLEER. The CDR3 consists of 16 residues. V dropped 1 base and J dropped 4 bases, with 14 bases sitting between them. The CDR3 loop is CASSQARLAIYNEQFF. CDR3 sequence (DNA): TGCGCCAGCAGCCAAGCGAGGCTAGCGATTTACAATGAGCAGTTCTTC.

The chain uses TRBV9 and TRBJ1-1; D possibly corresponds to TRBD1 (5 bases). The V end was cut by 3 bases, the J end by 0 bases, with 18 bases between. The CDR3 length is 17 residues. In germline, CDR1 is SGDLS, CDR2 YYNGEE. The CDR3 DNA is TGTGCCAGCAGCGGGGGGGACCGCCACTTTCTGAACACTGAAGCTTTCTTT. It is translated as CASSGGDRHFLNTEAFF.

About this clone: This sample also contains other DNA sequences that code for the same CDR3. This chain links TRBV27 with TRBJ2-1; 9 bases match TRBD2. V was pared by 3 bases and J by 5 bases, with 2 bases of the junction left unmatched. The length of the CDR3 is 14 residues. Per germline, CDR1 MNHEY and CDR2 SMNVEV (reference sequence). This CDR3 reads CASSFLAGNNEQFF. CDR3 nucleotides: TGTGCCAGCAGTTTTCTAGCGGGAAACAATGAGCAGTTCTTC.

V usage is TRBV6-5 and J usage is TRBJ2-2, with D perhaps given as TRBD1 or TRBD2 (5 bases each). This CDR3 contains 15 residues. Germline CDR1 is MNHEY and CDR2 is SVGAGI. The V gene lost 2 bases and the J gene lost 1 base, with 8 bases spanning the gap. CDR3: CASSYGDGNTGELFF. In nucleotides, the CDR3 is TGTGCCAGCAGTTACGGGGACGGGAACACCGGGGAGCTGTTTTTT.

Here the CDR3 reads CAPGEHHGEQFF. CDR3 in DNA: TGTGCCCCCGGGGAGCATCACGGGGAGCAGTTCTTC. The J gene is TRBJ2-1, the V gene TRBV19; D perhaps matches TRBD2 (5 bases). CDR3 length: 12 residues. CDR1 LNHDA and CDR2 SQIVND come from the germline V gene (reference sequence). V lost 11 bases to trimming and J lost 10 bases, with 18 bases between them. Filled out from reference TRBV19 and TRBJ2-1, the complete variable domain reads DGGITQSPKYLFRKEGQNVTLSCEQNLNHDAMYWYRQDPGQGLRLIYYSQIVNDFQKGDIAEGYSVSREKKESFPLTVTSAQKNPTAFYLCAPGEHHGEQFFGPGTRLTVL.

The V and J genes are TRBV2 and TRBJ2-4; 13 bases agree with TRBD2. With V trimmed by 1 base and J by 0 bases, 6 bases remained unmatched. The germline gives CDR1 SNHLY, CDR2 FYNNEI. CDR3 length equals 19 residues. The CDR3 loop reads CASSEGLAGGPLAKNIQYF. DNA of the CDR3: TGTGCCAGCAGTGAAGGACTAGCGGGAGGACCCTTAGCCAAAAACATTCAGTACTTC.

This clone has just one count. The CDR3 coding sequence is TGTGCCAGCAGTTCCGCGGGGGGAGCGGCAGATACGCAGTATTTT. Its protein is CASSSAGGAADTQYF. The chain joins TRBV6-6 to TRBJ2-3; 8 nucleotides align to TRBD2. After removal of 4 bases from V and 4 bases from J, the junction contained 7 bases not matched to a gene. This CDR3 has 15 residues. Germline V gene sequence: CDR1 MNHNY, CDR2 SVGAGI (reference sequence).

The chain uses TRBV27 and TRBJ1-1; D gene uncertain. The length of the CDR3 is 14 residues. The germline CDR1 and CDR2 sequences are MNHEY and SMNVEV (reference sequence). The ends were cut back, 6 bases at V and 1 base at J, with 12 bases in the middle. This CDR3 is CASSSSGANTEAFF. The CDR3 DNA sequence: TGTGCCAGCAGCTCCTCGGGCGCGAACACTGAAGCTTTCTTT.

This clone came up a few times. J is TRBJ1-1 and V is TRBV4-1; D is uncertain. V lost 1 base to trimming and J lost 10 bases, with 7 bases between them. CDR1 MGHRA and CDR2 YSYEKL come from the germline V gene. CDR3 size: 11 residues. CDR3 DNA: TGCGCCAGCAGCCAAGGGGAATCAGCTTTCTTT. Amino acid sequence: CASSQGESAFF.

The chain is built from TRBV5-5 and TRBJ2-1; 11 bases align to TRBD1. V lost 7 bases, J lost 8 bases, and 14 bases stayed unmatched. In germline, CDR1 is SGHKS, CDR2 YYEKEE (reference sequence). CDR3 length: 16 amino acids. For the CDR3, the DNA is TGTGCCAGCCGGGAGCATAGGGGACAGGGGGGTTATGAGCAGTTCTTC. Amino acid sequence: CASREHRGQGGYEQFF.

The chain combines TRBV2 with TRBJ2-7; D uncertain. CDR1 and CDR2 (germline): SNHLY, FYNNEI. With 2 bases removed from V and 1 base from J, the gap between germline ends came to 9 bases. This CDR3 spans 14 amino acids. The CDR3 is CASSENYRSYEQYF. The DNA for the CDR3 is TGTGCCAGCAGTGAAAATTACAGATCCTACGAGCAGTACTTC. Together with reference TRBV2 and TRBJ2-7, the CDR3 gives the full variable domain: EPEVTQTPSHQVTQMGQEVILRCVPISNHLYFYWYRQILGQKVEFLVSFYNNEISEKSEIFDDQFSVERPDGSNFTLKIRSTKLEDSAMYFCASSENYRSYEQYFGPGTRLTVT.

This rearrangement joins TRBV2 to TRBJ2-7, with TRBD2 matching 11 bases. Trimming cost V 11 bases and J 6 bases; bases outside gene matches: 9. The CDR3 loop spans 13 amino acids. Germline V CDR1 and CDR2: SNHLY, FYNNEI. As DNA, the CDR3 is TGTGCCGGCGAACTAGCGGGAGTGGGCGAGCAGTACTTC. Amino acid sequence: CAGELAGVGEQYF.

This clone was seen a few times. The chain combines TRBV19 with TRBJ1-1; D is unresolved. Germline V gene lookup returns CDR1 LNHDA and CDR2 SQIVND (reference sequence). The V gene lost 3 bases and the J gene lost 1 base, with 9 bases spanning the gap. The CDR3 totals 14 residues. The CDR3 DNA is TGTGCCAGTAGTATTGGACTGACGAACACTGAAGCTTTCTTT. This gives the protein CASSIGLTNTEAFF.

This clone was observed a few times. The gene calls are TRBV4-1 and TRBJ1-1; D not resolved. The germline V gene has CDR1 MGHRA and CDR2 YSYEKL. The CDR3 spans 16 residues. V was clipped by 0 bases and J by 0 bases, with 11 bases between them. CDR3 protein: CASSQDRRRVNTEAFF. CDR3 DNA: TGCGCCAGCAGCCAAGATCGTAGACGGGTGAACACTGAAGCTTTCTTT.

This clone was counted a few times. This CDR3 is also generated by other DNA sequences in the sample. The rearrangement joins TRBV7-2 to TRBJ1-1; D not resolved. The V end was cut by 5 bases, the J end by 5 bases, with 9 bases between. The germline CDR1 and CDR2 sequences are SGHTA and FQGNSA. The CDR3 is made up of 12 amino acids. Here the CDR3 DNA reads TGTGCCAGCAGCCCGAGAGGGACTGAAGCTTTCTTT. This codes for CASSPRGTEAFF.

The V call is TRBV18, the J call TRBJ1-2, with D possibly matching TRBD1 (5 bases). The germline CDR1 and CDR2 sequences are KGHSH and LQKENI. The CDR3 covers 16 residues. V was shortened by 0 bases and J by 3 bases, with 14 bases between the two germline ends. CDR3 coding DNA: TGTGCCAGCTCACCACCAAACGACAGCTATGACTATGGCTACACCTTC. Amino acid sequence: CASSPPNDSYDYGYTF.

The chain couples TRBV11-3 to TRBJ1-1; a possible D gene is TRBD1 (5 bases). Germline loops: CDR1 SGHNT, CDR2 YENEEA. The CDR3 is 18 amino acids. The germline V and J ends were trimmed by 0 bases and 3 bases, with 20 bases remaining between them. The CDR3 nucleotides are TGTGCCAGCAGCTTAGAGGAGCCTCAAGGGGCACGAGACACTGAAGCTTTCTTT. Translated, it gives CASSLEEPQGARDTEAFF. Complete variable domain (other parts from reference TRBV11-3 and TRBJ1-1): EAGVVQSPRYKIIEKKQPVAFWCNPISGHNTLYWYLQNLGQGPELLIRYENEEAVDDSQLPKDRFSAERLKGVDSTLKIQPAELGDSAVYLCASSLEEPQGARDTEAFFGQGTRLTVV.

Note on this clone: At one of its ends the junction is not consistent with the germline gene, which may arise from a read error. CDR3 sequence (DNA): TGTGCCAGCAGCTTAGATGTCCAGGGTCTACTTTTT. Encoded protein: CASSLDVQGLLF. The chain recombines TRBV11-2 with TRBJ1-3; a possible D gene is TRBD1 (5 bases). Germline values: CDR1 SGHAT, CDR2 FQNNGV. This CDR3 contains 12 residues.

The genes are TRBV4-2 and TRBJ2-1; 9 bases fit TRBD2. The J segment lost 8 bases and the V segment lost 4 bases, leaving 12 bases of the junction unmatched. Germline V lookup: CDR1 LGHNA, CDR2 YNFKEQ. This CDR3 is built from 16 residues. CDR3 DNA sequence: TGTGCCAGCAGCCCCCCCTTAGCGGGAGAGCACCATGAGCAGTTCTTC. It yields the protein CASSPPLAGEHHEQFF.

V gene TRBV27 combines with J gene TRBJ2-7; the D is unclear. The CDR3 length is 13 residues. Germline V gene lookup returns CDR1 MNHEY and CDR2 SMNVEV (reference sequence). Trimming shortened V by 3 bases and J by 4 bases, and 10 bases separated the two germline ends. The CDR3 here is CASSFITGYEQYF. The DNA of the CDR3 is TGTGCCAGCAGTTTCATAACTGGGTACGAGCAGTACTTC.

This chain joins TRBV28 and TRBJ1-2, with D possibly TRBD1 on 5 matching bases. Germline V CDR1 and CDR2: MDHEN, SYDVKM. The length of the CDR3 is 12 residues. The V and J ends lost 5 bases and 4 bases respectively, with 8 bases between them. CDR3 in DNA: TGTGCCAGCAGTACAGACAGCTATGGCTACACCTTC. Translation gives CASSTDSYGYTF.

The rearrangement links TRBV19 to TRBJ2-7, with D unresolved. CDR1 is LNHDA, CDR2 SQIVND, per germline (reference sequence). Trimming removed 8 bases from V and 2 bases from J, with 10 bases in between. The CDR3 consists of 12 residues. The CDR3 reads CASGRAPYEQYF. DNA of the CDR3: TGTGCCAGTGGACGGGCCCCCTACGAGCAGTACTTC.

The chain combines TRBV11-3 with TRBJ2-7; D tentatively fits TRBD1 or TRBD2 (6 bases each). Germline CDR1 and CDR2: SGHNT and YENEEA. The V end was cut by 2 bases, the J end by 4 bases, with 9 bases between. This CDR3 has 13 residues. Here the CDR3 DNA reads TGTGCCAGCAGCTTAAGAGGGGGGTACGAGCAGTACTTC. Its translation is CASSLRGGYEQYF.

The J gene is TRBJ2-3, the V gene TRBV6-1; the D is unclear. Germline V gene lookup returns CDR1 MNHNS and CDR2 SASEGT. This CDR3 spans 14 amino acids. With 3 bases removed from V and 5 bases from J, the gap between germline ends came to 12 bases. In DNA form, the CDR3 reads TGTGCCAGCAGTGACCCCATCTTGGAAGATACGCAGTATTTT. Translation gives CASSDPILEDTQYF.

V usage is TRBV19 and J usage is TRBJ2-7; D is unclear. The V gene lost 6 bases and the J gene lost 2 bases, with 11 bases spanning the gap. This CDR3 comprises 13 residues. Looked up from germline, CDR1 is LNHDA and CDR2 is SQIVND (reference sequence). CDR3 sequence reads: CASSDTFAYEQYF. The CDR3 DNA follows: TGTGCCAGTAGCGACACTTTCGCCTACGAGCAGTACTTC.

CDR3 in amino acids: CASMGRETYNEQFF. For the CDR3, the DNA is TGTGCCAGCATGGGCCGGGAAACCTACAATGAGCAGTTCTTC. V is TRBV6-6 and J is TRBJ2-1; D perhaps matches TRBD2 (5 bases). Deletions cut 7 bases from V and 2 bases from J, with 12 bases between. The CDR3 covers 14 residues. Germline loops: CDR1 MNHNY, CDR2 SVGAGI (reference sequence).